This passage covers 8 T cell receptor beta chains from one sample sequenced in a study of blood T cell repertoires in COVID-19. TCRdb's copy holds only in-frame clones and misses some; the assay was immunoSEQ multiplex PCR. The sample lists approximately 160,000 clones, less than 90% seen once, with 3.5% to 5% in the top ten. Material for sequencing was PBMCs or T cells enriched from blood (not recorded which). The receptors shown here come from a woman aged 45-59 years who had recovered from COVID-19.

The rearrangement joins TRBV9 to TRBJ1-2; no definite D call. The germline V gene has CDR1 SGDLS and CDR2 YYNGEE. V lost 3 bases to trimming and J lost 3 bases, with 15 bases between them. The length of the CDR3 is 15 residues. The CDR3 protein is CASSGGWTQHYGYTF. CDR3 bases: TGTGCCAGCAGCGGGGGTTGGACTCAACACTATGGCTACACCTTC.

The chain couples TRBV5-1 to TRBJ2-7; 7 bases match TRBD1. The CDR3 is 14 residues long. Trimming cost V 4 bases and J 4 bases; bases outside gene matches: 8. CDR1 is SGHRS, CDR2 YFSETQ, per germline. CDR3 amino acids: CASSPLDRAYEQYV. CDR3 nucleotides: TGCGCCAGCAGCCCGCTCGACAGGGCGTACGAGCAGTACGTC.

The chain employs TRBV5-1 and TRBJ2-6, with D perhaps TRBD1 (6 bases). The germline V and J ends were trimmed by 1 base and 2 bases, with 13 bases remaining between them. The CDR3 has 17 amino acids. Germline CDR1 is SGHRS and CDR2 is YFSETQ. The CDR3 DNA reads as TGCGCCAGCAGCTTGCAGGGGCAACCCCCTGGGGCCAACGTCCTGACTTTC. This gives the protein CASSLQGQPPGANVLTF.

V and J are TRBV24-1 and TRBJ1-5; D perhaps matches TRBD1 (6 bases). V lost 3 bases and J lost 1, with 15 bases in between. CDR1 is KGHDR and CDR2 is SFDVKD in the germline V gene. The CDR3 is 17 amino acids. CDR3 loop: CATSDPKQGPSNQPQHF. Written as DNA, the CDR3 is TGTGCCACCAGTGATCCCAAACAGGGACCCAGCAATCAGCCCCAGCATTTT.

The rearrangement links TRBV29-1 to TRBJ1-4; D ambiguous. Germline V gene data show CDR1 as SQVTM and CDR2 as ANQGSEA. Trimming cost V 7 bases and J 10 bases, with 16 bases left between them. The CDR3 runs 12 residues. CDR3: CSADPGEGKLFF. The CDR3 coding sequence is TGCAGCGCCGACCCCGGGGAGGGAAAACTGTTTTTT.

This rearrangement joins TRBV12-3 or TRBV12-4 to TRBJ1-1; D gene ambiguous. V was clipped by 1 base and J by 8 bases, with 11 bases between them. CDR3 length: 13 residues. The DNA for the CDR3 is TGTGCCAGCAGTTTAGGGAGGGCGGGGGAAGCTTTCTTT. It specifies CASSLGRAGEAFF.

The chain employs TRBV27 and TRBJ1-4; D is possibly TRBD1 (5 bases). Germline values: CDR1 MNHEY, CDR2 SMNVEV (reference sequence). The CDR3 consists of 14 residues. The V and J ends lost 2 bases and 1 base respectively, with 5 bases between them. CDR3 DNA: TGTGCCAGCAGTTTACAGGGAACTAATGAAAAACTGTTTTTT. The encoded protein is CASSLQGTNEKLFF.

This clone was observed a single time. The rearrangement links TRBV11-2 to TRBJ2-7, with TRBD1 as a possible D gene (5 bases). Trimming removed 5 bases at V and 6 bases at J, with 8 bases between. The CDR3 has 11 amino acids. From germline, CDR1 is SGHAT and CDR2 FQNNGV. The CDR3: CASSTGGEQYV. The CDR3 DNA sequence: TGTGCCAGCAGCACAGGTGGCGAGCAGTACGTC.